This TCR beta chain originates from a study of graft-versus-host responses after intestinal transplantation. Overall study: Recipients underwent multivisceral, liver-intestinal, or isolated intestinal transplants. Induction using anti-thymocyte globulin, followed by tacrolimus and steroids for about three years, was given to all recipients.

As regards this clone: Its target is unknown.

The CDR3 runs 15 residues. J was trimmed by 3 bases and V by 4 bases; bases with no gene match: 5. Per germline, CDR1 MNHEY and CDR2 SMNVEV (reference sequence). Profiled with immunoSEQ multiplex PCR; TCRdb holds only in-frame clones, not every one. The table shows some 76,000 clones, with roughly 84% occurring only once. Study conclusions and caveats: High graft-versus-host to host-versus-graft clonal ratios were found in allografts of patients who had graft-donor T cell macrochimerism.

This chain connects TRBV27 to TRBJ1-2, with TRBD1 matching over 10 bases. The sample was unstimulated CD8+ T cells sorted from spleen or lymph node cells, taken before transplant. The source of this sequence is a human donor who was the organ donor for an intestinal transplant. CDR3 sequence: CASSSGTGVHYGYTF. As DNA, the CDR3 is TGTGCCAGCAGTTCCGGGACAGGGGTTCACTATGGCTACACCTTC.